This T cell receptor beta chain was sequenced for a study of cytomegalovirus exposure and HLA in healthy donors. PCR involved 60 Vbeta and 13 Jbeta primers. Using immunoSEQ multiplex PCR, the repertoire was profiled, and TCRdb retains in-frame clones only, with some absent. The profile covers over 200,000 clones, with 82% appearing a single time and roughly 5% taken by the ten largest. The germline gives CDR1 SGHDN, CDR2 FVKESK. Unmatched junction bases numbered 11, after V lost 3 bases and J lost 8 bases. This CDR3 region has 15 residues. This receptor was taken from a woman between 40 and 55 years old in good health and CMV-seropositive. The gene calls are TRBV14 and TRBJ1-2; 8 nucleotides line up with TRBD1. Sequenced: PBMCs. The CDR3: CASSQAGQVLGGYTF. The CDR3 DNA follows: TGTGCCAGCAGCCAGGCGGGACAGGTCTTGGGAGGCTACACCTTC.